This entry is about one T cell receptor beta chain. Its antigen is still unknown. Libraries were prepared by immunoSEQ multiplex PCR; TCRdb keeps only in-frame clonotypes and omits some of them. The sample consists of a few million clones, over 85% of them appearing once. Naive-designated CD8 cells lacked CD45RO, were positively enriched for CCR7, and omitted terminally differentiated effector memory CD45RA+ cells. Recent acute infections and vaccinations were absent in the healthy HIV-negative adult donors. These data are taken from a study of shared clonotypes between healthy human individuals. Study-level findings and limits: Unshared clonotypes carried lower generation probabilities than those common to all four donors. Some naive CD4 clonotypes, around 5%, turned up in common across a few donors. Naive subsets generally had larger estimated richness than memory subsets.

CDR1 SGHRS and CDR2 YFSETQ come from the germline V gene. This CDR3 is built from 16 residues. V was pared by 0 bases and J by 0 bases, with 11 bases between. Sequenced: naive CD8+ T cells from PBMCs. This TCR was sampled from a man between 18 and 35 years old in good health. Some clones in this sample may be carry-over from other donors' samples. This chain links TRBV5-1 with TRBJ2-3, with D uncertain. Here the CDR3 reads CASSLDPPTSTDTQYF. In DNA, the CDR3 is TGCGCCAGCAGCTTGGATCCACCAACTAGCACAGATACGCAGTATTTT.